Detailed here is one T cell receptor (beta chain). Trimming pared 0 bases from V and 2 bases from J, leaving 9 bases between. The germline V gene has CDR1 SGHRS and CDR2 YFSETQ. This CDR3 has 15 residues. The sample belongs to a study of glioma-infiltrating T cells after dendritic cell vaccination. The method was immunoSEQ multiplex PCR; TCRdb's version includes in-frame clones alone and lacks a portion of them. The sample records some 87,000 clones, 85% being singletons. The chain recombines TRBV5-1 with TRBJ1-3; weak D call: TRBD1 (6 bases). The sequences come from blood, collected before dendritic cell vaccination. The clonotype comes from a human donor with glioblastoma. This CDR3 is CASSLGQATGNTIYF. The CDR3 nucleotides are TGCGCCAGCAGCTTGGGACAGGCTACTGGAAACACCATATATTTT.